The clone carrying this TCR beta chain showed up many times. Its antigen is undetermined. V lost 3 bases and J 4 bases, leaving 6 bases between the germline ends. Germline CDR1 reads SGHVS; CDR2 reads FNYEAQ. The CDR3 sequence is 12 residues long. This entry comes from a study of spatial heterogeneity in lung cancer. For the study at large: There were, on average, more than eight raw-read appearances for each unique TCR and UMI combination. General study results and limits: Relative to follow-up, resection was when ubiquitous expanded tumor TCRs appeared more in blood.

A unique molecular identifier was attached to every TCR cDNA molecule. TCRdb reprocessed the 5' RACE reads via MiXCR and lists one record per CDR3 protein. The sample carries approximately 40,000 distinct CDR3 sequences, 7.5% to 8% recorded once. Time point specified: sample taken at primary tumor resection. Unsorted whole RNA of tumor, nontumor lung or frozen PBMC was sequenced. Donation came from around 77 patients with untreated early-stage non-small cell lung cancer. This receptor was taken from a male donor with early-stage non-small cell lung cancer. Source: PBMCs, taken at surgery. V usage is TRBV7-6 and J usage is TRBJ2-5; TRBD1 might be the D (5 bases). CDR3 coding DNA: TGTGCCAGCAGCTTCCAGGGAGAGACCCAGTACTTC. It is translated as CASSFQGETQYF.